The rows below give T cell receptor beta chains drawn from one sample of a study of T cells in Graves' hyperthyroidism and ophthalmopathy. TCRdb fed the multiplex PCR reads into MiXCR, producing one record per CDR3 protein. The table shows some 570,000 distinct CDR3 sequences, with approximately 15% occurring only once. Sequenced input: blood. The receptors were gathered from a woman aged 18-29 years with Graves' ophthalmopathy. Each CDR3 is given with its conserved first and last residue. D genes are given only for firm matches. Size is omitted from some rows. Given values are once, few, many or a class for expanded clones.

d_call clone_size j_call v_call cdr3_aa cdr3_nt
NA few TRBJ1-1 TRBV28 CASSLARGLDGEAFF TGTGCCAGCAGTTTGGCCAGGGGTTTGGACGGTGAAGCTTTCTTT
NA few TRBJ2-3 TRBV15 CATSLRWGQDTQYF TGTGCCACCAGCCTGAGGTGGGGGCAAGATACGCAGTATTTT
NA many TRBJ2-1 TRBV20-1 CSARDWGERYNEQFF TGCAGTGCTAGAGATTGGGGGGAACGGTACAATGAGCAGTTCTTC
NA few TRBJ1-5 TRBV27 CASSLGVWSNQPQHF TGTGCCAGCAGTTTGGGGGTCTGGAGCAATCAGCCCCAGCATTTT
NA NA TRBJ2-1 TRBV27 CASSFGGGVYNEQFF TGTGCCAGCAGTTTTGGTGGTGGCGTCTACAATGAGCAGTTCTTC
NA NA TRBJ1-2 TRBV25-1 CASRGQGSLGYGYTF TGTGCCAGCCGCGGCCAGGGTTCCTTGGGCTATGGCTACACCTTC
NA NA TRBJ2-4 TRBV6-2/TRBV6-3 CASSYSSTLAKNIQYF TGTGCCAGCAGTTACTCATCAACGCTAGCCAAAAACATTCAGTACTTC
NA NA TRBJ2-3 TRBV19 CASREDSSSTDTQYF TGTGCCAGTAGGGAAGACAGCTCTAGCACAGATACGCAGTATTTT
NA many TRBJ2-1 TRBV24-1 CATSVGRPNYNEQFF TGTGCCACCAGTGTTGGACGGCCCAACTACAATGAGCAGTTCTTC
TRBD1 many TRBJ1-1 TRBV5-1 CASSPAPGGNTEAFF TGCGCCAGCAGCCCCGCCCCAGGGGGTAACACTGAAGCTTTCTTT
NA many TRBJ2-7 TRBV3-1 CASSKTGREQYF TGTGCCAGCAGCAAGACAGGACGAGAGCAGTACTTC
NA many TRBJ2-2 TRBV7-7 CASSLAKGELFF TGTGCTAGCAGCTTAGCGAAGGGGGAGCTGTTTTTT
TRBD2 many TRBJ2-1 TRBV7-6 CASSSSAVAGGGEQFF TGTGCCAGCAGCTCCAGCGCAGTAGCGGGAGGGGGTGAGCAGTTCTTC
NA many TRBJ1-5 TRBV20-1 CSVLPPSGNQPQHF TGCAGTGTATTGCCGCCGTCCGGCAATCAGCCCCAGCATTTT
TRBD2 many TRBJ2-1 TRBV19 CASRGTSGDNEQFF TGTGCCAGTAGGGGGACTAGCGGAGACAATGAGCAGTTCTTC
NA NA TRBJ2-7 TRBV20-1 CSAIGGYEQYF TGCAGTGCTATAGGGGGGTACGAGCAGTACTTC
NA many TRBJ1-2 TRBV7-9 CASSLRGYYGYTF TGTGCCAGCAGCTTAAGGGGGTACTATGGCTACACCTTC
NA NA TRBJ2-3 TRBV6-5 CASSYSRGRRTDTQYF TGTGCCAGCAGTTACTCCCGGGGACGCCGCACAGATACGCAGTATTTT
NA many TRBJ2-7 TRBV28 CASSISDYYEQYF TGTGCCAGCAGTATCAGCGACTATTACGAGCAGTACTTC
NA many TRBJ2-7 TRBV6-1 CASSPPLGEQYF TGTGCCAGCAGTCCGCCCTTGGGCGAGCAGTACTTC
TRBD1 many TRBJ2-7 TRBV11-2 CASSLALDRVEQYF TGTGCCAGCAGCTTAGCCCTGGACAGGGTCGAGCAGTACTTC
NA many TRBJ2-1 TRBV6-2/TRBV6-3 CASSYSRGNEQFF TGTGCCAGCAGTTACTCGCGGGGTAATGAGCAGTTCTTC
NA few TRBJ1-2 TRBV18 CASSHGDTEGYTF TGTGCCAGCTCACACGGGGACACTGAGGGCTACACCTTC
NA many TRBJ1-5 TRBV7-9 CASSLDERGSQPQHF TGTGCCAGCAGCTTAGATGAGAGGGGAAGTCAGCCCCAGCATTTT
TRBD1 many TRBJ1-1 TRBV5-1 CASSSRGRAEAFF TGCGCCAGCAGCTCCAGGGGGCGGGCTGAAGCTTTCTTT
TRBD1 many TRBJ1-1 TRBV18 CASSPWDRRGTEAFF TGTGCCAGCTCACCGTGGGACAGGCGGGGCACTGAAGCTTTCTTT
TRBD2 few TRBJ2-5 TRBV4-1 CASSHETSGETQYF TGCGCCAGCAGCCACGAGACTAGCGGGGAGACCCAGTACTTC
NA NA TRBJ2-3 TRBV10-2 CASSRQRRPDTQYF TGCGCCAGCAGCAGACAACGCCGCCCAGATACGCAGTATTTT
NA NA TRBJ2-3 TRBV27 CASLPVSYPDTQYF TGTGCCAGCCTCCCGGTATCTTACCCGGATACGCAGTATTTT
NA few TRBJ2-1 TRBV7-9 CASRLGTPGLFF TGTGCCAGCAGGTTAGGGACTCCTGGATTGTTCTTC
NA NA TRBJ2-2 TRBV27 CASSTKSGLTIGTGELFF TGTGCCAGCAGTACTAAATCGGGACTGACTATAGGTACCGGGGAGCTGTTTTTT
TRBD2 NA TRBJ2-2 TRBV2 CASKASGRERSTGELFF TGTGCCAGCAAGGCTAGCGGGAGGGAAAGATCCACCGGGGAGCTGTTTTTT
NA once TRBJ1-4 TRBV9 CASSVDGSTTNEKLFF TGTGCCAGCAGCGTAGATGGCAGTACAACTAATGAAAAACTGTTTTTT
NA many TRBJ2-1 TRBV7-2 CASSPRPNNEQFF TGTGCCAGCAGCCCCCGGCCCAATAATGAGCAGTTCTTC
TRBD1 many TRBJ2-7 TRBV28 CASSLPLYGDRTSYEQYF TGTGCCAGCAGTCTTCCCCTTTACGGGGACAGGACCTCCTACGAGCAGTACTTC
NA NA TRBJ2-1 TRBV7-9 CASSLETAGDEQFF TGTGCCAGCAGCTTAGAAACGGCAGGGGATGAGCAGTTCTTC
NA NA TRBJ2-7 TRBV14 CASSQDRRLYEQCF TGTGCCAGCAGCCAAGATCGGCGCCTCTACGAGCAGTGCTTC
NA once TRBJ1-5 TRBV6-2/TRBV6-3 CASSLSARESNQPQHF TGTGCCAGCAGTCTCTCCGCAAGGGAAAGCAATCAGCCCCAGCATTTT
TRBD2 NA TRBJ2-5 TRBV4-1 CASSQGEGLAGGETQYF TGCGCCAGCAGCCAAGGAGAAGGACTAGCGGGAGGGGAGACCCAGTACTTC
NA many TRBJ1-1 TRBV20-1 CSARGKWDTEAFF TGCAGTGCTAGAGGGAAGTGGGACACTGAAGCTTTCTTT
TRBD1 many TRBJ2-1 TRBV10-3 CAIRATGGPYNEQFF TGTGCCATCAGGGCGACAGGGGGCCCCTACAATGAGCAGTTCTTC
NA many TRBJ1-6 TRBV30 CAWLDRRNSPLHF TGTGCCTGGCTTGACAGGCGGAATTCACCCCTCCACTTT
TRBD1 NA TRBJ2-7 TRBV27 CASAGTGYVSYEQYF TGTGCCAGCGCCGGGACAGGATATGTCTCCTACGAGCAGTACTTC
TRBD1 many TRBJ1-2 TRBV24-1 CATSDGDRPNYGYTF TGTGCCACCAGTGATGGGGACAGACCTAACTATGGCTACACCTTC
TRBD2 many TRBJ2-3 TRBV5-1 CASRTGTSGPSTDTQYF TGCGCCAGCAGGACCGGGACTAGCGGGCCTAGCACAGATACGCAGTATTTT
TRBD1 few TRBJ1-1 TRBV12-3/TRBV12-4 CASSLYRGGYTEAFF TGTGCCAGCAGTCTCTACAGGGGTGGGTACACTGAAGCTTTCTTT
NA NA TRBJ2-3 TRBV6-1 CASGPGTYITDTQYF TGTGCCAGCGGCCCCGGGACGTATATCACAGATACGCAGTATTTT